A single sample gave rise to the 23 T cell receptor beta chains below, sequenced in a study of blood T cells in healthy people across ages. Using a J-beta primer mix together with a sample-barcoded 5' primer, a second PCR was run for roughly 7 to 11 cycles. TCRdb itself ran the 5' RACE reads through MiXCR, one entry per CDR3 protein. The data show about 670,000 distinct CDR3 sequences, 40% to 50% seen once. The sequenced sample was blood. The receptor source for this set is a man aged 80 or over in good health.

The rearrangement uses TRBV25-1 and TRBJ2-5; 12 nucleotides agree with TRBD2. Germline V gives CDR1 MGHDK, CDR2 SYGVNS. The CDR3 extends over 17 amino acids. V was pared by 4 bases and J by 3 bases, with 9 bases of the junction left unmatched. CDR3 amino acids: CASSAVGLAGTKETQYF. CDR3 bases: TGTGCCAGCAGTGCCGTAGGACTAGCGGGGACAAAAGAGACCCAGTACTTC.

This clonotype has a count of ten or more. CDR3 coding DNA: TGTGCCAGCAGCTTAAGTGGGACAGGGGGCGAGGGCTACACCTTC. Amino acids: CASSLSGTGGEGYTF. The rearrangement joins TRBV7-2 to TRBJ1-2; TRBD1 aligns across 12 bases. The CDR3 loop spans 15 amino acids. Germline V gene sequence: CDR1 SGHTA, CDR2 FQGNSA. Germline trimming cut 2 bases from V and 8 bases from J; bases unmatched to any gene: 6. The whole variable domain, filled in from reference TRBV7-2 and TRBJ1-2, reads GAGVSQSPSNKVTEKGKDVELRCDPISGHTALYWYRQSLGQGLEFLIYFQGNSAPDKSGLPSDRFSAERTGGSVSTLTIQRTQQEDSAVYLCASSLSGTGGEGYTFGSGTRLTVV.

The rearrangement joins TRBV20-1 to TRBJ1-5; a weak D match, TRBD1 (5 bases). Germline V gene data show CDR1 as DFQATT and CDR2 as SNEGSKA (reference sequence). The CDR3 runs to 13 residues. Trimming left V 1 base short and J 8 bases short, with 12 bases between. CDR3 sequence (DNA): TGCAGTGCTAGAGGGGGGGGTAACAAGCCCCAGCATTTT. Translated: CSARGGGNKPQHF.

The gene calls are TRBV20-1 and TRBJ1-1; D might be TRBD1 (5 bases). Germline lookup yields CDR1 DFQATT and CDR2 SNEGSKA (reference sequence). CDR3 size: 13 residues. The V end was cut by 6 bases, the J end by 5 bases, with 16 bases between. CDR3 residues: CSARGLRRTEAFF. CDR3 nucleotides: TGCAGTGCACGGGGCCTCAGGAGGACTGAAGCTTTCTTT.

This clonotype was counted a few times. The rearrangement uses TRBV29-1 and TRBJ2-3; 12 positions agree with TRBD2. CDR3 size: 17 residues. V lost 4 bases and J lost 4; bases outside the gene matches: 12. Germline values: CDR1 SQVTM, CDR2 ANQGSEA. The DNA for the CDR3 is TGCAGCGTTGGGCAGATCCGGCTAGCGGGAGGGCCAGATACGCAGTATTTT. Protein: CSVGQIRLAGGPDTQYF.

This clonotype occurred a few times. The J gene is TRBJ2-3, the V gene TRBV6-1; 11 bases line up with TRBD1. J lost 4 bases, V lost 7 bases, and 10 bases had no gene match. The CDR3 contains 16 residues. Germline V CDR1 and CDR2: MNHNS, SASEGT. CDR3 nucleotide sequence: TGTGCCAGCACCATTGGACAGGGGGCTAACGCAGATACGCAGTATTTT. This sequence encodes CASTIGQGANADTQYF.

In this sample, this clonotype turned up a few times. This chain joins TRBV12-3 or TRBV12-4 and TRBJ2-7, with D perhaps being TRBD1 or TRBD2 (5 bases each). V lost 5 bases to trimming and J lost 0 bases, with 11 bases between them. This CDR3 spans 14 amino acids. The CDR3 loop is CASSPGDDSYEQYF. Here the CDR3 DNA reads TGTGCCAGCAGTCCCGGGGACGACTCCTACGAGCAGTACTTC.

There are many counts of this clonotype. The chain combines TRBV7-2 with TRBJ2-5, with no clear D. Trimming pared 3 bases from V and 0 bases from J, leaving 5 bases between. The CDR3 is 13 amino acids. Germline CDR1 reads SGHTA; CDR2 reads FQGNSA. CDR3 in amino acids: CASSFTYQETQYF. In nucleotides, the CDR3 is TGTGCCAGCAGCTTCACGTACCAAGAGACCCAGTACTTC.

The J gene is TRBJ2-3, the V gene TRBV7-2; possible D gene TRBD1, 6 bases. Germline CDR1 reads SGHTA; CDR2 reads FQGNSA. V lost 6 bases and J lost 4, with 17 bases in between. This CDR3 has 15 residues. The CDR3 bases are TGTGCCAGCAGTTTACAGGGTCTTTTCGCAGATACGCAGTATTTT. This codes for CASSLQGLFADTQYF.

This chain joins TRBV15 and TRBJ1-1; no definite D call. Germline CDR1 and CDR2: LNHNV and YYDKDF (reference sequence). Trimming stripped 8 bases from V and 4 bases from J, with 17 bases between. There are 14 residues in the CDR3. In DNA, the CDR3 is TGTGCCACCGCCGGAAGGAGGGAGGGCACTGAAGCTTTCTTT. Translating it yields CATAGRREGTEAFF.

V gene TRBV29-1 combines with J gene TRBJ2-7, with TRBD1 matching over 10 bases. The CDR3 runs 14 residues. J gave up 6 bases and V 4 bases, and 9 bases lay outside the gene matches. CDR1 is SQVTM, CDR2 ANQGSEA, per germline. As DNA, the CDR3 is TGCAGCGTTGGGGGGGGGACAGGGGAAAGCGAGCAGTACTTC. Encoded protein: CSVGGGTGESEQYF.

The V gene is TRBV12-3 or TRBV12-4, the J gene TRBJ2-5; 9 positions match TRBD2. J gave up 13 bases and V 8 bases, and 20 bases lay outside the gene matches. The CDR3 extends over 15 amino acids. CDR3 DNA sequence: TGTGCCAGCGGTATAGCGGGAGTCCCCCACAATGAGCGGTACTTC. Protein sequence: CASGIAGVPHNERYF.

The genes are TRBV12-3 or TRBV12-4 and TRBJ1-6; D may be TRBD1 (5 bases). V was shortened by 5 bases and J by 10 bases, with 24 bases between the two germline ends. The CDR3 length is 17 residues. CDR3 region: CASSLTGLLLKGSPLHF. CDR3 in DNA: TGTGCCAGCAGTCTCACAGGACTGCTCCTGAAAGGGTCACCCCTCCACTTT.

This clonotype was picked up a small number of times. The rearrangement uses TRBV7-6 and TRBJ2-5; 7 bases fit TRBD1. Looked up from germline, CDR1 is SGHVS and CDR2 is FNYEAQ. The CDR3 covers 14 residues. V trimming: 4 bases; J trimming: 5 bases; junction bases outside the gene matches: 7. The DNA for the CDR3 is TGTGCCAGCAGCTCTAGGGGGCGTTTGGAGACCCAGTACTTC. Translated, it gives CASSSRGRLETQYF.

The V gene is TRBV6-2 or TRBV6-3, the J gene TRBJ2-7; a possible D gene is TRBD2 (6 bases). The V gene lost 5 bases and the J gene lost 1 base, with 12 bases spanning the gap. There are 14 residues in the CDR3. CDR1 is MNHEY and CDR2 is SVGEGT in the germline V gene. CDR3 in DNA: TGTGCCAGCAGTAGAGGGGACTTGTCCTACGAGCAGTACTTC. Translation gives CASSRGDLSYEQYF.

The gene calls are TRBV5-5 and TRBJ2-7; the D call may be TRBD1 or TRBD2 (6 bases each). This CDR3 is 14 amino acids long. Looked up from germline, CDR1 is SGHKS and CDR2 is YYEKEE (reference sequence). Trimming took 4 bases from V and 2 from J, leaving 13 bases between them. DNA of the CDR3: TGTGCCAGCAGCACCACCGGGGGCACCTACGAGCAGTACTTC. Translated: CASSTTGGTYEQYF.

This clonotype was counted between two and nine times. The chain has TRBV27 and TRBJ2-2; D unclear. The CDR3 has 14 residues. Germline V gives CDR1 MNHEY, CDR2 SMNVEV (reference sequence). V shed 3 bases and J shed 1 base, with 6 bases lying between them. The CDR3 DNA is TGTGCCAGCAGTTTCTCGATGAACACCGGGGAGCTGTTTTTT. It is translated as CASSFSMNTGELFF.

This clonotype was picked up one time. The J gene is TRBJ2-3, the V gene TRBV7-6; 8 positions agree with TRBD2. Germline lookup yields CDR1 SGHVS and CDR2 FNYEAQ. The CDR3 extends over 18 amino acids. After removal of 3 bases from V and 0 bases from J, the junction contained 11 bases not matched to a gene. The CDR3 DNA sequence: TGTGCCAGCAGCTTTCAAGAGGGTAGCGGGATGAGCACAGATACGCAGTATTTT. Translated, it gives CASSFQEGSGMSTDTQYF. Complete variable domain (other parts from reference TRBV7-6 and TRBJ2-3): GAGVSQSPRYKVTKRGQDVALRCDPISGHVSLYWYRQALGQGPEFLTYFNYEAQQDKSGLPNDRFSAERPEGSISTLTIQRTEQRDSAMYRCASSFQEGSGMSTDTQYFGPGTRLTVL.

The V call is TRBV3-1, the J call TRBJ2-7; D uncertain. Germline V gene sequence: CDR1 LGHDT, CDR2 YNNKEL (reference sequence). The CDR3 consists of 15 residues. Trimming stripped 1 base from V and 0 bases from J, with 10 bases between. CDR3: CASSQARQASYEQYF. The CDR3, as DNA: TGTGCCAGCAGCCAAGCCCGGCAGGCCTCCTACGAGCAGTACTTC.

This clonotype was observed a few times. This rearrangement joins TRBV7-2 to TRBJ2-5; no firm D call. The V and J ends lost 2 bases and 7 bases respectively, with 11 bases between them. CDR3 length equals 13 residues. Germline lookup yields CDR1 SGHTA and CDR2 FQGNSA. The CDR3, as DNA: TGTGCCAGCAGCTTAAACAGCGTAGGGACCCAGTACTTC. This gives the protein CASSLNSVGTQYF.

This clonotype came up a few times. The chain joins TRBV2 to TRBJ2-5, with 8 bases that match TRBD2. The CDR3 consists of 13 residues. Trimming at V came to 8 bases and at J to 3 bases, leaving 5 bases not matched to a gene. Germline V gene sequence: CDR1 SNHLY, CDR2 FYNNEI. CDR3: CASGTRIKETQYF. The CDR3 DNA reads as TGTGCCAGCGGGACTAGGATAAAAGAGACCCAGTACTTC.

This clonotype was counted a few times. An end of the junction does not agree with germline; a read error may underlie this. Here the CDR3 reads CASSLALGQTFYEKYF. DNA of the CDR3: TGTGCCAGCAGCTTAGCGCTGGGACAGACATTCTACGAGAAGTACTTC. The chain has TRBV7-2 and TRBJ2-7; TRBD1 matches at 7 bases. Germline V lookup: CDR1 SGHTA, CDR2 FQGNSA. The CDR3 contains 16 residues.

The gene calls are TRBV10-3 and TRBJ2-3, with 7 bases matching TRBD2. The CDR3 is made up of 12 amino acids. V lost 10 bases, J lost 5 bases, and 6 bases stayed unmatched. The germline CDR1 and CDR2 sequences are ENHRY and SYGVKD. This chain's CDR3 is CATSGLEDTQYF. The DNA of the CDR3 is TGTGCCACCAGCGGACTAGAAGATACGCAGTATTTT.